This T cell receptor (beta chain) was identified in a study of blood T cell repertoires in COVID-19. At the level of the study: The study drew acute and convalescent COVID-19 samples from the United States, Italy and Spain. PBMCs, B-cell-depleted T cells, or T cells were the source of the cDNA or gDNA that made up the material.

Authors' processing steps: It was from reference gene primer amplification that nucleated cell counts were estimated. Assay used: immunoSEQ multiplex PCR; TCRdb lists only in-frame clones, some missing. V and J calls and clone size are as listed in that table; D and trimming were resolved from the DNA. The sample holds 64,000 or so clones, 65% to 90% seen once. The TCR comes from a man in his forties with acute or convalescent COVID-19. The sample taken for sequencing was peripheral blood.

The DNA of the CDR3 is TGTGCCAGCAGCCAAGGCCACGGAGTATACGAGCAGTACTTC. It yields the protein CASSQGHGVYEQYF. The chain is built from TRBV3-1 (or the pseudogene TRBV3-2) and TRBJ2-7; D not resolved. The CDR3 loop spans 14 amino acids. Trimming removed 1 base at V and 4 bases at J, with 11 bases between. Germline assignment: CDR1 LGHDT and CDR2 YNNKEL (reference sequence).